Each of the 27 T cell receptor beta chains below was sequenced from the same sample in a study of blood T cell repertoires in COVID-19. Assay used: immunoSEQ multiplex PCR; TCRdb lists only in-frame clones, some missing. The top ten clones hold about 3.5% of a sample with some 250,000 clones, 70% to 90% of them seen once. Sequenced: PBMCs or T cells enriched from blood (not recorded which). The receptors stem from a woman in her 40s with acute COVID-19.

On this clone itself: The germline gene is not matched at one end of the junction; a read error may be the cause. This sequence joins TRBV7-7 and TRBJ2-1, with D possibly matching TRBD1 (5 bases). Germline V gene sequence: CDR1 SSHAT, CDR2 FNYEAQ (reference sequence). The CDR3 consists of 15 residues. For the CDR3, the DNA is TGTGCTAGCAGCTCCGGACACCTGGACTACAATGAGCAGTTCTTC. Its translation: CASSSGHLDYNEQFF.

V gene TRBV11-2 combines with J gene TRBJ2-5; D might be TRBD2 (5 bases). Per the germline V gene, CDR1 is SGHAT and CDR2 is FQNNGV. The CDR3 contains 13 residues. Trimming cost V 6 bases and J 5 bases, with 13 bases left between them. The DNA for the CDR3 is TGTGCCAGCAGGAATACTAGGGATGAGACCCAGTACTTC. Translating it yields CASRNTRDETQYF.

The J gene is TRBJ2-5, the V gene TRBV6-1; the D is unclear. Trimming took off 1 base at V and 5 bases at J, with 8 bases between the two ends. The CDR3 totals 13 residues. CDR1 MNHNS and CDR2 SASEGT come from the germline V gene. The CDR3 region is CASSEGVEETQYF. The CDR3 DNA is TGTGCCAGCAGTGAAGGTGTTGAGGAGACCCAGTACTTC.

This chain connects TRBV6-5 to TRBJ1-2; D remains unclear. The CDR3 spans 12 residues. The germline V gene encodes CDR1 MNHEY and CDR2 SVGAGI. The V and J ends lost 10 bases and 5 bases respectively, with 14 bases between them. The CDR3 sequence: CATLISSYGYTF. CDR3 coding DNA: TGTGCCACACTCATTTCCTCTTATGGCTACACCTTC.

This chain uses TRBV27 with TRBJ1-6, with D hard to call. This CDR3 is built from 14 residues. Germline CDR1 and CDR2: MNHEY and SMNVEV (reference sequence). The V gene lost 9 bases and the J gene lost 0 bases, with 9 bases spanning the gap. CDR3 nucleotide sequence: TGTGCCAGTTCTTACAGCTCCTATAATTCACCCCTCCACTTT. Protein: CASSYSSYNSPLHF.

V usage is TRBV7-2 and J usage is TRBJ2-1; 9 nucleotides align to TRBD2. Germline V lookup: CDR1 SGHTA, CDR2 FQGNSA. V shed 4 bases, J shed 6 bases, and the junction held 7 bases outside the gene matches. The CDR3 extends over 15 amino acids. The CDR3 is CASSSRTSDRNEQFF. The CDR3, as DNA: TGTGCCAGCAGCTCACGGACTAGCGACCGCAATGAGCAGTTCTTC.

The chain employs TRBV19 and TRBJ2-3; 8 positions match TRBD2. CDR1 and CDR2 from the germline V gene are LNHDA and SQIVND (reference sequence). CDR3 size: 15 residues. V lost 5 bases and J lost 0; bases outside the gene matches: 4. The CDR3 region is CASSPSGLSTDTQYF. The CDR3 DNA follows: TGTGCCAGTAGTCCTAGCGGGCTGAGCACAGATACGCAGTATTTT.

V usage is TRBV6-1 and J usage is TRBJ2-7, with TRBD2 matching 7 bases. This CDR3 has 15 residues. Germline loops: CDR1 MNHNS, CDR2 SASEGT. The junction had 7 bases not matched to a gene; V was cut back by 2 bases and J by 3 bases. CDR3 loop: CASSESGDPLYEQYF. Written as DNA, the CDR3 is TGTGCCAGCAGTGAAAGCGGGGACCCCCTCTACGAGCAGTACTTC.

The CDR3 sequence is CASREGFTTDTQYF. CDR3 nucleotide sequence: TGTGCCAGTAGGGAGGGATTTACCACAGATACGCAGTATTTT. The chain combines TRBV19 with TRBJ2-3, with D possibly being TRBD2 (6 bases). This CDR3 comprises 14 residues. The V end lost 6 bases, the J end lost 2 bases, and 12 bases lay between the germline ends. Germline assignment: CDR1 LNHDA and CDR2 SQIVND (reference sequence).

This chain uses TRBV7-9 with TRBJ2-5; 11 nucleotides match TRBD2. This CDR3 contains 14 residues. The V gene's germline CDR1 is SEHNR and CDR2 FQNEAQ (reference sequence). V lost 6 bases, J lost 7 bases, and 7 bases stayed unmatched. The CDR3 bases are TGTGCCAGCAGGGCCGGGACTAGCGGTGTGACCCAGTACTTC. Protein sequence: CASRAGTSGVTQYF.

V and J are TRBV9 and TRBJ2-1; 7 bases agree with TRBD2. J was trimmed by 6 bases and V by 0 bases; bases with no gene match: 15. CDR1 SGDLS and CDR2 YYNGEE come from the germline V gene. The CDR3 covers 18 residues. DNA for the CDR3: TGTGCCAGCAGCGTAGCAGATCTCGGCGGGAGAATGGTCAATGAGCAGTTCTTC. This sequence encodes CASSVADLGGRMVNEQFF.

The chain is built from TRBV27 and TRBJ2-3; 13 bases line up with TRBD2. The CDR3 is 19 residues long. J lost 2 bases, V lost 4 bases, and 12 bases had no gene match. Germline values: CDR1 MNHEY, CDR2 SMNVEV (reference sequence). The CDR3 nucleotides read TGTGCCAGCAGTTCGCGACTAGCGGGAGGTCCCCCTTACACAGATACGCAGTATTTT. As protein: CASSSRLAGGPPYTDTQYF.

V and J are TRBV18 and TRBJ1-5, with TRBD1 identical over 8 bases. The CDR3 spans 17 residues. V lost 3 bases and J lost 0; bases outside the gene matches: 7. Germline loops: CDR1 KGHSH, CDR2 LQKENI. CDR3 nucleotides: TGTGCCAGCTCACCGGCTTCAGGGGGCGGTAGCAATCAGCCCCAGCATTTT. It codes for CASSPASGGGSNQPQHF. The complete variable domain, with remaining parts taken from reference TRBV18 and TRBJ1-5, reads NAGVMQNPRHLVRRRGQEARLRCSPMKGHSHVYWYRQLPEEGLKFMVYLQKENIIDESGMPKERFSAEFPKEGPSILRIQQVVRGDSAAYFCASSPASGGGSNQPQHFGDGTRLSIL.

The J gene is TRBJ2-1, the V gene TRBV3-1 (or the pseudogene TRBV3-2); possible D gene TRBD2, 6 bases. Trimming took 1 base from V and 10 from J, leaving 11 bases between them. CDR3 length: 13 amino acids. CDR1 and CDR2 (germline): LGHDT, YNNKEL (reference sequence). In DNA, the CDR3 is TGTGCCAGCAGCCAAGTGGGGAGGAAGGAGCAGTTCTTC. Translation gives CASSQVGRKEQFF.

This chain connects TRBV6-5 to TRBJ2-2; D may be TRBD1 (6 bases). Looked up from germline, CDR1 is MNHEY and CDR2 is SVGAGI. There are 15 residues in the CDR3. Trimming took off 2 bases at V and 2 bases at J, with 9 bases between the two ends. The CDR3 sequence is CASSYEDRNTGELFF. In DNA form, the CDR3 reads TGTGCCAGCAGTTACGAGGACAGAAACACCGGGGAGCTGTTTTTT.

V usage is TRBV7-9 and J usage is TRBJ2-3; 9 positions match TRBD2. CDR3 length: 17 residues. V was clipped by 2 bases and J by 0 bases; unmatched bases: 6. CDR1 is SEHNR, CDR2 FQNEAQ, per germline (reference sequence). CDR3 nucleotide sequence: TGTGCCAGCAGCTTAAGAGGGACTAGCCAAAGCACAGATACGCAGTATTTT. Its protein is CASSLRGTSQSTDTQYF.

This clone has a single count. This chain uses TRBV28 with TRBJ1-5, with D perhaps matching TRBD1 (6 bases). The CDR3 is 14 residues long. V was pared by 7 bases and J by 7 bases, with 17 bases between. CDR1 and CDR2 from the germline V gene are MDHEN and SYDVKM. The CDR3 is CASTFGGRAQPQHF. As DNA, the CDR3 is TGTGCCAGCACCTTTGGGGGCAGGGCCCAGCCCCAGCATTTT. The variable domain in full, completed from reference TRBV28 and TRBJ1-5, reads DVKVTQSSRYLVKRTGEKVFLECVQDMDHENMFWYRQDPGLGLRLIYFSYDVKMKEKGDIPEGYSVSREKKERFSLILESASTNQTSMYLCASTFGGRAQPQHFGDGTRLSIL.

This clone was seen once. The chain employs TRBV5-6 and TRBJ2-3; a possible D gene is TRBD2 (5 bases). Germline CDR1 SGHDT, CDR2 YYEEEE. Deletions cut 1 base from V and 8 bases from J, with 20 bases between. CDR3 length: 16 amino acids. The CDR3, as DNA: TGTGCCAGCAGCTTGACCTTAGCGAGCCGGAGTAGTACGCAGTATTTT. This gives the protein CASSLTLASRSSTQYF.

This clone has a single count. This sequence joins TRBV2 and TRBJ2-7; D might be TRBD1 (8 bases). The germline V gene has CDR1 SNHLY and CDR2 FYNNEI. V lost 5 bases, J lost 5 bases, and 19 bases lay in between. The CDR3 consists of 15 residues. The CDR3 nucleotides read TGTGCCAGCAGTTTGCCCACAGGGGGGAGGGACGAGCAGTACTTC. Translated: CASSLPTGGRDEQYF.

The chain is built from TRBV5-6 and TRBJ2-7; TRBD2 might be the D (5 bases). Germline V lookup: CDR1 SGHDT, CDR2 YYEEEE. V dropped 4 bases and J dropped 0 bases, with 8 bases sitting between them. CDR3 length equals 13 residues. CDR3 DNA sequence: TGTGCCAGCAGCGGAGGCTTCTCCTACGAGCAGTACTTC. It is translated as CASSGGFSYEQYF.

The chain links TRBV11-2 to TRBJ1-1; D not resolved. Trimming stripped 6 bases from V and 10 bases from J, with 21 bases between. The CDR3 sequence is 14 residues long. CDR1 is SGHAT and CDR2 is FQNNGV in the germline V gene. In DNA form, the CDR3 reads TGTGCCAGCAGTTATCAGACCAACAGTATGGTAGCTTTCTTT. Translated: CASSYQTNSMVAFF.

V usage is TRBV27 and J usage is TRBJ1-5; 7 bases line up with TRBD1. The CDR3 covers 15 residues. Germline CDR1 and CDR2: MNHEY and SMNVEV (reference sequence). The V segment lost 6 bases and the J segment 7 bases; nucleotides outside the gene matches: 12. CDR3 nucleotides: TGTGCCAGCAGCCCACGTAAAGGGGGCAGGCAGCCCCAGCATTTT. This sequence encodes CASSPRKGGRQPQHF.

The V gene is TRBV19, the J gene TRBJ1-6; D call uncertain. In germline, CDR1 is LNHDA, CDR2 SQIVND (reference sequence). Trimming cost V 5 bases and J 1 base, with 6 bases left between them. The CDR3 is made up of 14 amino acids. The DNA of the CDR3 is TGTGCCAGTAGTCTAAGTTCCTATAATTCACCCCTCCACTTT. It translates to CASSLSSYNSPLHF.

The sample holds one count of this clone. The chain couples TRBV6-6 to TRBJ2-1; D is perhaps TRBD2 (5 bases). The CDR3 covers 13 residues. Trimming took off 6 bases at V and 4 bases at J, with 10 bases between the two ends. From germline, CDR1 is MNHNY and CDR2 SVGAGI (reference sequence). The CDR3 DNA reads TGTGCCAGCAGCAGTAGCGCGTACAATGAGCAGTTCTTC. It translates to CASSSSAYNEQFF.

CDR3 protein: CASSSGQGGSPLHF. In nucleotides, the CDR3 is TGTGCCAGCAGCTCGGGACAGGGAGGGTCACCCCTCCACTTT. V is TRBV5-8 and J is TRBJ1-6; 9 nucleotides agree with TRBD1. The CDR3 runs 14 residues. The V segment lost 3 bases and the J segment 10 bases; nucleotides outside the gene matches: 5. Looked up from germline, CDR1 is SGHTS and CDR2 is YDEGEE.

V and J are TRBV2 and TRBJ2-3; TRBD2 might be the D (6 bases). Germline CDR1 SNHLY, CDR2 FYNNEI. The V end was cut by 6 bases, the J end by 0 bases, with 10 bases between. CDR3 length: 14 residues. CDR3 coding DNA: TGTGCCAGCAGATCCGGGACTAGCACAGATACGCAGTATTTT. Translation: CASRSGTSTDTQYF. Using reference TRBV2 and TRBJ2-3 for the parts outside the CDR3, the full variable domain is EPEVTQTPSHQVTQMGQEVILRCVPISNHLYFYWYRQILGQKVEFLVSFYNNEISEKSEIFDDQFSVERPDGSNFTLKIRSTKLEDSAMYFCASRSGTSTDTQYFGPGTRLTVL.

The table lists this clone with a few counts. The J gene is TRBJ2-7, the V gene TRBV7-9, with D perhaps TRBD1 (5 bases). V lost 4 bases, J lost 2 bases, and 12 bases lay in between. The CDR3 sequence is 14 residues long. Germline CDR1 reads SEHNR; CDR2 reads FQNEAQ (reference sequence). The CDR3 DNA reads as TGTGCCAGCAGCTCAACAGGATCCGCCTACGAGCAGTACTTC. As protein: CASSSTGSAYEQYF.